One and the same sample provided the 20 T cell receptor beta chains below, sequenced in a study of cytomegalovirus exposure and HLA in healthy donors. It was with 60 Vbeta and 13 Jbeta primers that the PCR ran. The repertoire was sequenced with immunoSEQ multiplex PCR; TCRdb's copy has only in-frame clones and lacks some. Among under 250,000 clones listed, just under 80% were seen once. Sequenced: PBMCs. These receptors were collected from a boy younger than 18 in good health and CMV-seronegative.

This clone was found a few times. V gene TRBV19 combines with J gene TRBJ1-1; tentative D call: TRBD1 (5 bases). The ends were cut back, 10 bases at V and 0 bases at J, with 12 bases in the middle. The germline V gene encodes CDR1 LNHDA and CDR2 SQIVND (reference sequence). The CDR3 sequence is 13 residues long. CDR3 loop: CAIAGRLNTEAFF. As DNA, the CDR3 is TGTGCCATCGCGGGACGGCTGAACACTGAAGCTTTCTTT.

Written as DNA, the CDR3 is TGTGCCAGCAGCGTAAGGGCAGGGAAGAACCCAGATACGCAGTATTTT. This translates into CASSVRAGKNPDTQYF. The chain carries TRBV9 and TRBJ2-3, with D perhaps TRBD1 (5 bases). Trimming left V 1 base short and J 4 bases short, with 16 bases between. Per germline, CDR1 SGDLS and CDR2 YYNGEE. The CDR3 totals 16 residues.

The V gene is TRBV6-5, the J gene TRBJ2-7, with D possibly being TRBD1 (5 bases). The CDR3 consists of 15 residues. The V gene's germline CDR1 is MNHEY and CDR2 SVGAGI. V gave up 6 bases and J gave up 0 bases, with 15 bases separating them. CDR3 residues: CASSLGRLSSYEQYF. CDR3 sequence (DNA): TGTGCCAGCAGCTTGGGGCGTCTTAGCTCCTACGAGCAGTACTTC.

This clone appeared a single time. This sequence joins TRBV27 and TRBJ1-1; 7 bases are shared with TRBD1. The CDR3 sequence is 18 residues long. With V trimmed by 5 bases and J by 0 bases, 15 bases remained unmatched. Per the germline V gene, CDR1 is MNHEY and CDR2 is SMNVEV (reference sequence). Written as DNA, the CDR3 is TGTGCCAGCAGTAACAGGGGAGCGGGGGTAGCGATGAACACTGAAGCTTTCTTT. The encoded protein is CASSNRGAGVAMNTEAFF.

CDR3 sequence (DNA): TGTGCCTGGAGTATGGGAGTCAGAGACAATGAGCAGTTCTTC. Its protein is CAWSMGVRDNEQFF. The chain uses TRBV30 and TRBJ2-1, with D possibly matching TRBD2 (5 bases). CDR1 and CDR2 (germline): GTSNPN, SVGIG (reference sequence). V was shortened by 2 bases and J by 5 bases, with 13 bases between the two germline ends. This CDR3 contains 14 residues.

The chain is built from TRBV11-2 and TRBJ2-1; D may be TRBD1 (6 bases). Trimming shortened V by 5 bases and J by 3 bases, and 14 bases separated the two germline ends. The CDR3 loop spans 15 amino acids. In germline, CDR1 is SGHAT, CDR2 FQNNGV. The CDR3 here is CASSGPRDIYNEQFF. CDR3 DNA: TGTGCCAGCAGCGGCCCCCGGGACATCTACAATGAGCAGTTCTTC.

The chain carries TRBV7-9 and TRBJ1-5; TRBD1 matches at 9 bases. Germline lookup yields CDR1 SEHNR and CDR2 FQNEAQ (reference sequence). The CDR3 is 14 residues long. After removal of 5 bases from V and 2 bases from J, the junction contained 1 base not matched to a gene. The CDR3 here is CASSRTGGNQPQHF. CDR3 in DNA: TGTGCCAGCAGCAGGACAGGGGGCAATCAGCCCCAGCATTTT.

CDR3 in DNA: TGTGCCAGCACCACCCAGGTAGGCAGAAACGAGCAGTACTTC. Amino acids: CASTTQVGRNEQYF. The chain recombines TRBV5-5 with TRBJ2-7; D gene uncertain. The CDR3 spans 14 residues. Per the germline V gene, CDR1 is SGHKS and CDR2 is YYEKEE (reference sequence). V was clipped by 6 bases and J by 5 bases, with 18 bases between them.

This chain connects TRBV10-1 to TRBJ2-7; D is perhaps TRBD2 (5 bases). Trimming cost V 5 bases and J 6 bases, with 11 bases left between them. Germline assignment: CDR1 WNHNN and CDR2 SYGVQD (reference sequence). CDR3 size: 12 residues. CDR3 in amino acids: CASSYNSGEQYF. DNA of the CDR3: TGCGCCAGCAGTTATAACAGCGGCGAGCAGTACTTC.

This clone came up once. This chain uses TRBV30 with TRBJ1-6; 7 bases are shared with TRBD1. The germline gives CDR1 GTSNPN, CDR2 SVGIG (reference sequence). The CDR3 length is 15 residues. The V segment lost 2 bases and the J segment 7 bases; nucleotides outside the gene matches: 8. CDR3 sequence (DNA): TGTGCCTGGAGTAGGGGGCCGCTCCTCAATTCACCCCTCCACTTT. Protein: CAWSRGPLLNSPLHF.

The rearrangement joins TRBV12-5 to TRBJ2-6; 8 nucleotides align to TRBD1. V lost 4 bases and J lost 0; bases outside the gene matches: 8. Germline CDR1 LGHNT, CDR2 FRNRAP. The CDR3 spans 18 residues. CDR3 sequence reads: CASGSPGQVPSGANVLTF. In DNA, the CDR3 is TGTGCTAGTGGTTCTCCGGGACAGGTGCCCTCTGGGGCCAACGTCCTGACTTTC.

The rearrangement links TRBV15 to TRBJ2-1, with D perhaps matching TRBD2 (5 bases). The CDR3 runs to 13 residues. The germline V gene has CDR1 LNHNV and CDR2 YYDKDF (reference sequence). The ends were cut back, 2 bases at V and 12 bases at J, with 14 bases in the middle. The CDR3 spells CATSRFGDIGQFF. CDR3 DNA sequence: TGTGCCACCAGCAGATTCGGGGATATAGGGCAGTTCTTC.

V is TRBV29-1 and J is TRBJ1-2, with 9 bases matching TRBD1. The CDR3 is 14 amino acids. Germline V gives CDR1 SQVTM, CDR2 ANQGSEA. Germline trimming cut 3 bases from V and 6 bases from J; bases unmatched to any gene: 8. DNA of the CDR3: TGCAGCGTTGAGGTTGTCAGGACAGGGGATGGCTACACCTTC. Translating it yields CSVEVVRTGDGYTF.

This chain connects TRBV2 to TRBJ2-1, with 10 bases lining up with TRBD2. The CDR3 runs to 16 residues. Germline trimming cut 8 bases from V and 4 bases from J; bases unmatched to any gene: 11. CDR1 is SNHLY and CDR2 is FYNNEI in the germline V gene. CDR3: CASPPSGGGEYNEQFF. CDR3 coding DNA: TGTGCCAGCCCCCCGAGCGGGGGGGGAGAATACAATGAGCAGTTCTTC.

This chain uses TRBV15 with TRBJ2-1, with D maybe TRBD2 (6 bases). The CDR3 contains 18 residues. V was pared by 0 bases and J by 4 bases, with 19 bases between. CDR1 LNHNV and CDR2 YYDKDF come from the germline V gene (reference sequence). The CDR3 sequence is CATSRDGPAGRLYNEQFF. The CDR3 DNA follows: TGTGCCACCAGCAGAGATGGGCCGGCAGGGAGGCTTTACAATGAGCAGTTCTTC.

This clone was picked up a small number of times. The chain is built from TRBV6-5 and TRBJ1-1, with 7 bases fitting TRBD1. In germline, CDR1 is MNHEY, CDR2 SVGAGI. V shed 0 bases, J shed 3 bases, and the junction held 1 base outside the gene matches. CDR3 length equals 14 residues. The CDR3 loop reads CASSYSGGDTEAFF. Written as DNA, the CDR3 is TGTGCCAGCAGTTACTCAGGGGGCGACACTGAAGCTTTCTTT.

The rearrangement links TRBV7-6 to TRBJ2-3, with 10 nucleotides matching TRBD2. Trimming at V came to 3 bases and at J to 4 bases, leaving 7 bases not matched to a gene. The CDR3 is 16 amino acids. CDR1 is SGHVS and CDR2 is FNYEAQ in the germline V gene. CDR3 amino acids: CASSLRASGGPDTQYF. The CDR3 DNA reads as TGTGCCAGCAGCTTGAGGGCTAGCGGGGGCCCAGATACGCAGTATTTT.

This clone was picked up one time. This sequence joins TRBV30 and TRBJ1-2; TRBD1 matches at 7 bases. The CDR3 contains 13 residues. Germline CDR1 and CDR2: GTSNPN and SVGIG (reference sequence). V was pared by 3 bases and J by 7 bases, with 8 bases of the junction left unmatched. This chain's CDR3 is CAWRSTGYRGYTF. For the CDR3, the DNA is TGTGCCTGGAGGTCGACAGGGTACCGTGGCTACACCTTC.

The V call is TRBV5-4, the J call TRBJ2-4; TRBD2 is a possible D gene (6 bases). The CDR3 spans 16 residues. Trimming stripped 4 bases from V and 9 bases from J, with 23 bases between. Per germline, CDR1 SGHNT and CDR2 YYREEE (reference sequence). CDR3 sequence (DNA): TGTGCCAGCAGCACAAATCCGGGACTCCTGTCAGGCATTCAGTACTTC. Translated: CASSTNPGLLSGIQYF.

The V gene is TRBV5-4, the J gene TRBJ2-3; 7 nucleotides align to TRBD2. After removal of 2 bases from V and 0 bases from J, the junction contained 6 bases not matched to a gene. This CDR3 comprises 16 residues. Germline V gene sequence: CDR1 SGHNT, CDR2 YYREEE (reference sequence). CDR3 in amino acids: CASSFRVGGSTDTQYF. CDR3 nucleotide sequence: TGTGCCAGCAGCTTCAGAGTGGGGGGGAGCACAGATACGCAGTATTTT.